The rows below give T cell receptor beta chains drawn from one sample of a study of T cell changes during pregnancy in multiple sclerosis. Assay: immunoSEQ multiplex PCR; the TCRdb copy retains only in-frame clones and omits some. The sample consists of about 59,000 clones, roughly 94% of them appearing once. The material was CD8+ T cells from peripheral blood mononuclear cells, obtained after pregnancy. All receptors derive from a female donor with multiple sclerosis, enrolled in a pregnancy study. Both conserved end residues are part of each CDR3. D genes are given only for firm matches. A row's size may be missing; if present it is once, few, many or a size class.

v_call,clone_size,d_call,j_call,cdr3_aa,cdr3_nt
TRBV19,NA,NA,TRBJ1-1,CASSTNPRTEAFF,TGTGCCAGTAGTACCAACCCGCGGACTGAAGCTTTCTTT
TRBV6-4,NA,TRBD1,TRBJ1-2,CARSTGDEVFANYGYTF,TGTGCCAGATCGACAGGGGATGAGGTGTTTGCTAACTATGGCTACACCTTC
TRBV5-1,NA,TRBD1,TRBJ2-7,CASSYTGTGGGSVYEQYF,TGCGCCAGCAGCTACACCGGGACAGGGGGCGGAAGTGTCTACGAGCAGTACTTC
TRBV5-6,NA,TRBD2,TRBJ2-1,CASSLVLAGMYNEQFF,TGTGCCAGCAGCTTGGTACTAGCGGGAATGTACAATGAGCAGTTCTTC
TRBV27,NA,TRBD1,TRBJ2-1,CASSLLPGQGSNEQFF,TGTGCCAGCAGCCTCCTTCCGGGACAGGGTAGCAATGAGCAGTTCTTC
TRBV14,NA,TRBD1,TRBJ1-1,CASSQGGFRGQGKTEAFF,TGTGCCAGCAGCCAAGGGGGCTTTAGGGGACAGGGAAAAACTGAAGCTTTCTTT
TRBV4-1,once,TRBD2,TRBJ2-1,CASSQDHAGGSGSPYNEQFF,TGCGCCAGCAGCCAAGATCATGCTGGGGGTAGCGGGAGTCCCTACAATGAGCAGTTCTTC
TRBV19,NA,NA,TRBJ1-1,CASSSTRTGLMNTEAFF,TGTGCCAGTAGCTCAACACGCACAGGGCTCATGAACACTGAAGCTTTCTTT
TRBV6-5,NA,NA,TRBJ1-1,CAAGVLHTEAFF,TGTGCCGCAGGGGTCTTGCACACTGAAGCTTTCTTT
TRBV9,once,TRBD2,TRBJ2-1,CASSVAAGVVVSYNEQFF,TGTGCCAGCAGCGTAGCGGCGGGGGTGGTGGTATCCTACAATGAGCAGTTCTTC
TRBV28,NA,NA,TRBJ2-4,CASQRGGKNIQYF,TGTGCCAGCCAAAGGGGCGGCAAAAACATTCAGTACTTC
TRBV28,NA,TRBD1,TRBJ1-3,CASSLIGTGGTGNTIYF,TGTGCCAGCAGTTTGATAGGGACAGGGGGGACTGGAAACACCATATATTTT
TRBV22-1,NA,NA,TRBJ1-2,CPGSAHGTGGDYGYTF,TGTCCTGGGAGCGCACATGGGACAGGGGGCGACTATGGCTACACCTTC
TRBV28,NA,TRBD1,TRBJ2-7,CASSPAGTDIYEQYF,TGTGCCAGCAGTCCCGCCGGGACAGATATCTACGAGCAGTACTTC
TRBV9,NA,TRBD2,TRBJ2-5,CASSVGASGLETQYF,TGTGCCAGCAGCGTTGGGGCTAGCGGCCTAGAGACCCAGTACTTC
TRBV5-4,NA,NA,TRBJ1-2,CASSSWTDLYYGYTF,TGTGCCAGCAGCTCGTGGACAGACCTTTACTATGGCTACACCTTC
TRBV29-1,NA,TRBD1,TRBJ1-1,CSVLGGQPLMNTEAFF,TGCAGCGTCTTGGGGGGACAGCCACTTATGAACACTGAAGCTTTCTTT
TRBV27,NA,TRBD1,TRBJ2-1,CASSLGQGQFF,TGTGCCAGCAGTTTGGGACAGGGGCAGTTCTTC
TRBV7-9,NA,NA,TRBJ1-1,CASEGENTEAFF,TGTGCCAGCGAGGGAGAGAACACTGAAGCTTTCTTT
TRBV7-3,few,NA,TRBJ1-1,CASSLTGGGAEAFF,TGTGCCAGCAGCTTAACCGGGGGAGGCGCTGAAGCTTTCTTT
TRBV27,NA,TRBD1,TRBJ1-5,CASSRDRGGQPQHF,TGTGCCAGCAGCCGGGACAGGGGGGGTCAGCCCCAGCATTTT
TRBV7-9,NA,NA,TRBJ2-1,CASSAPPGSGAYNEQFF,TGTGCCAGCAGCGCACCGCCGGGATCAGGTGCGTACAATGAGCAGTTCTTC
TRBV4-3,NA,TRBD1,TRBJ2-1,CASSQDEQGAFYNEQFF,TGCGCCAGCAGCCAAGACGAACAGGGGGCGTTCTACAATGAGCAGTTCTTC
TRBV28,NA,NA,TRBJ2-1,CASSPRFQNNEQFF,TGTGCCAGCAGCCCCCGGTTTCAAAACAATGAGCAGTTCTTC
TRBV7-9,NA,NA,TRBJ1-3,CASSLAFSLNTIYF,TGTGCCAGCAGCTTAGCGTTTAGTTTAAACACCATATATTTT
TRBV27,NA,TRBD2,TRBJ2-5,CASSSGLGPETQYF,TGTGCCAGCAGCTCGGGACTAGGGCCCGAGACCCAGTACTTC
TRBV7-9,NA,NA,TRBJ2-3,CASSLGVTDTQYF,TGTGCCAGCAGCTTAGGAGTGACAGATACGCAGTATTTT
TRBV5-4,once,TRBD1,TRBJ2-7,CASSLDRDSGHEQYF,TGTGCCAGCAGTTTAGACCGGGACAGCGGACACGAGCAGTACTTC
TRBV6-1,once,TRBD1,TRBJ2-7,CASRLPGQGTYEQYF,TGTGCCAGCAGGCTCCCGGGACAGGGGACCTACGAGCAGTACTTC
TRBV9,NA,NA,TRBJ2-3,CASSVGGGRSQYF,TGTGCCAGCAGCGTGGGGGGGGGCAGGTCGCAGTATTTT
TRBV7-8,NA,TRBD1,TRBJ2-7,CASSYDRGYGNEQYF,TGTGCCAGCAGCTACGACAGGGGATATGGTAACGAGCAGTACTTC
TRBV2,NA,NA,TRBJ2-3,CASSEARTDTQYF,TGTGCCAGCAGTGAGGCTAGGACAGATACGCAGTATTTT
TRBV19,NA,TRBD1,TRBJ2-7,CASSPSGGWYEQYF,TGTGCCAGTAGTCCATCAGGGGGCTGGTACGAGCAGTACTTC
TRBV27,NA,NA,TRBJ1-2,CASSLAFGGNYGYTF,TGTGCCAGCAGTTTAGCCTTTGGGGGCAACTATGGCTACACCTTC
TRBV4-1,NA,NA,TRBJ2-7,CASSQKGGQASSEQYF,TGCGCCAGCAGCCAAAAAGGGGGACAAGCTTCGTCCGAGCAGTACTTC
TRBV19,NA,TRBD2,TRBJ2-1,CASTRYFPTSGRLVHEQFF,TGTGCCAGTACCCGTTATTTCCCGACTAGCGGGAGATTGGTCCATGAGCAGTTCTTC
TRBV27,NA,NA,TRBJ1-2,CASSRGVNYGYTF,TGTGCCAGCAGCCGCGGAGTAAACTATGGCTACACCTTC
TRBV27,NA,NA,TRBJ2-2,CASSLWGAGELFF,TGTGCCAGCAGTTTATGGGGGGCCGGGGAGCTGTTTTTT
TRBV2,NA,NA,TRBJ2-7,CASSGGTRPYEQYF,TGTGCCAGCAGTGGCGGGACCCGACCCTACGAGCAGTACTTC
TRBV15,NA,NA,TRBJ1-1,CATSRSRQLNTEAFF,TGTGCCACCAGCAGATCTCGACAGTTGAACACTGAAGCTTTCTTT